This TCR beta chain stems from a study of blood T cell repertoires in COVID-19. Study-wide background: Samples came from the United States, Italy and Spain, spanning acute and convalescent COVID-19. Nucleic acid was either cDNA or gDNA, and it came from T cells, B-cell-depleted T cells, or PBMCs.

In Seattle, patients joined the study during active infection and were tracked longitudinally. Source study methods: Amplified reference gene primers provided the basis for estimating nucleated cell counts. The method was immunoSEQ multiplex PCR; TCRdb's version includes in-frame clones alone and lacks a portion of them. The D gene and trimming were derived from the DNA, and the V and J assignments and clone size from that table. The repertoire holds roughly 500,000 clones, with approximately 89% as singletons. Sequenced input: peripheral blood. This receptor was identified in a man younger than 35 with COVID-19, enrolled during active disease.

In nucleotides, the CDR3 is TGTGCCAGCAGCCCTATAGGAGGGGGCCGGGGCACCGGGGAGCTGTTTTTT. Protein product: CASSPIGGGRGTGELFF. This chain uses TRBV27 with TRBJ2-2; TRBD1 is a possible D gene (7 bases). Germline CDR1 is MNHEY and CDR2 is SMNVEV (reference sequence). This CDR3 has 17 amino acids. Trimming took 6 bases from V and 4 from J, leaving 21 bases between them.